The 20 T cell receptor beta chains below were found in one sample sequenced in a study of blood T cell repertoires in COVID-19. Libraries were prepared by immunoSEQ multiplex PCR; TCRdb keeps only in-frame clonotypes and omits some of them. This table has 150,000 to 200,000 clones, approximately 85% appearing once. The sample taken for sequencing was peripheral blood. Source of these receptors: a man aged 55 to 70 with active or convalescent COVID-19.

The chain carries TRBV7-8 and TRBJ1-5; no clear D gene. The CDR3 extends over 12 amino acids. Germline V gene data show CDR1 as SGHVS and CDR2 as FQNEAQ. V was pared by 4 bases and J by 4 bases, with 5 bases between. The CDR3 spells CASSSTNQPQHF. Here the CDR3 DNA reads TGTGCCAGCAGCTCCACTAATCAGCCCCAGCATTTT.

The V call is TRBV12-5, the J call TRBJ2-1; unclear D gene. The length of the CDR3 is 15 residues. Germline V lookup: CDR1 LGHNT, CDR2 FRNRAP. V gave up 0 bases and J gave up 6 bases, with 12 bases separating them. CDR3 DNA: TGTGCTAGTGGTTTGGTAACCCCCTCGGGCAATGAGCAGTTCTTC. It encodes CASGLVTPSGNEQFF. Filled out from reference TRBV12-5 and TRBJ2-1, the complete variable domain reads DARVTQTPRHKVTEMGQEVTMRCQPILGHNTVFWYRQTMMQGLELLAYFRNRAPLDDSGMPKDRFSAEMPDATLATLKIQPSEPRDSAVYFCASGLVTPSGNEQFFGPGTRLTVL.

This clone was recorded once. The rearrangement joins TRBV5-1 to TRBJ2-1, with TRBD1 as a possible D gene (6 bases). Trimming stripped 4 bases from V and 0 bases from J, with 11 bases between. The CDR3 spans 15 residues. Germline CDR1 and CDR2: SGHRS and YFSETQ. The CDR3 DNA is TGCGCCAGCAGCAAACAGGGTAGCTCCTACAATGAGCAGTTCTTC. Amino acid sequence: CASSKQGSSYNEQFF.

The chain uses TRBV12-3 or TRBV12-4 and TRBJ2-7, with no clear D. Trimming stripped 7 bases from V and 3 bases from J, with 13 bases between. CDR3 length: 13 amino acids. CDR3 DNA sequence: TGTGCCAGCATCCTGGCTGGCAGCTACGAGCAGTACTTC. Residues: CASILAGSYEQYF.

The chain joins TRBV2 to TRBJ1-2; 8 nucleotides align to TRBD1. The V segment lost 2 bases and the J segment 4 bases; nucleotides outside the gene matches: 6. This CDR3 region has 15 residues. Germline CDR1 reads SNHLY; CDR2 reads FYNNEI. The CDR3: CASSESQGDLYGYTF. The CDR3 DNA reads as TGTGCCAGCAGTGAATCACAGGGGGATCTCTATGGCTACACCTTC.

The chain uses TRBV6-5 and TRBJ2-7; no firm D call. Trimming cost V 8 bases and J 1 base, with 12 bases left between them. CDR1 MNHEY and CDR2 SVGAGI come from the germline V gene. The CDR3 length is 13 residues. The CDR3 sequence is CASRALKSYEQYF. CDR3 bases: TGTGCCAGCCGAGCCTTAAAGTCCTACGAGCAGTACTTC.

The CDR3 region is CASSLSVLGSTEAFF. CDR3 nucleotide sequence: TGTGCCAGCAGTTTATCGGTTCTGGGGAGCACTGAAGCTTTCTTT. This sequence joins TRBV27 and TRBJ1-1; no firm D call. The CDR3 has 15 residues. CDR1 is MNHEY, CDR2 SMNVEV, per germline (reference sequence). Deletions cut 0 bases from V and 4 bases from J, with 12 bases between.

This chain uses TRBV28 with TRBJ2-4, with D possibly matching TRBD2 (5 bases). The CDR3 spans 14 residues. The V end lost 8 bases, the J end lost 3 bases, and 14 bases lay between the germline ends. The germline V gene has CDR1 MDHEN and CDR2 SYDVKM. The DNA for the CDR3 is TGTGCCAGCTATTCCGGACTTCTCAAAAACATTCAGTACTTC. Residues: CASYSGLLKNIQYF.

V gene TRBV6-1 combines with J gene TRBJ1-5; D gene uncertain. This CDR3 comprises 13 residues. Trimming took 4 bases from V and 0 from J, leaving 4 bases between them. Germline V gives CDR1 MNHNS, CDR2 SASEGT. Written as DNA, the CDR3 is TGTGCCAGCAGTGTTAATAGCAATCAGCCCCAGCATTTT. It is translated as CASSVNSNQPQHF.

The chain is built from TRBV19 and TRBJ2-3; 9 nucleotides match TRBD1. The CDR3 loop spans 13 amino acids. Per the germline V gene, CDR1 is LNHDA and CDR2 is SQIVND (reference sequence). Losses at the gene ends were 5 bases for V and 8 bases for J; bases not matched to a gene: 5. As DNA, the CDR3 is TGTGCCAGTAGTGATACGACAGGGGGTACGCAGTATTTT. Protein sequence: CASSDTTGGTQYF.

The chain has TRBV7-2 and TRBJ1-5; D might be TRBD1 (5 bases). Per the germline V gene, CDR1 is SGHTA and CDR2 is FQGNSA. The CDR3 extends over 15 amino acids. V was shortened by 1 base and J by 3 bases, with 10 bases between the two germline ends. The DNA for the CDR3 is TGTGCCAGCAGCTTAGACCGGGGGAACAATCAGCCCCAGCATTTT. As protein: CASSLDRGNNQPQHF.

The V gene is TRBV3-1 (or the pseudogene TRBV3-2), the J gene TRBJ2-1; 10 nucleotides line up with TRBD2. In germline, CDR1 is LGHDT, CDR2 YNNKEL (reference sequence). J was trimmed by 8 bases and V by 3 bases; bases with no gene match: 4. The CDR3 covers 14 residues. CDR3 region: CASSQSGGAYEQFF. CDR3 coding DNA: TGTGCCAGCAGCCAGAGCGGGGGGGCGTATGAGCAGTTCTTC.

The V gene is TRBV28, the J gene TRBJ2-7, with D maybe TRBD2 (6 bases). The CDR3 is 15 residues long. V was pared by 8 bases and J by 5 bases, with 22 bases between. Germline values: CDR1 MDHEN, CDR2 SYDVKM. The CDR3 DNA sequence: TGTGCCAGCGGGTCGTTTTCGGGAGAGGGAGACGAGCAGTACTTC. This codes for CASGSFSGEGDEQYF.

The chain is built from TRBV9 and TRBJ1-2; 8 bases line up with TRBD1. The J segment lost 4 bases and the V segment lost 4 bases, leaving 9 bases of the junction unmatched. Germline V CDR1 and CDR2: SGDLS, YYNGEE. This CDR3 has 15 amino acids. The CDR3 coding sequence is TGTGCCAGCAGCCGTCCCGGGACAGGATCCTATGGCTACACCTTC. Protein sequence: CASSRPGTGSYGYTF.

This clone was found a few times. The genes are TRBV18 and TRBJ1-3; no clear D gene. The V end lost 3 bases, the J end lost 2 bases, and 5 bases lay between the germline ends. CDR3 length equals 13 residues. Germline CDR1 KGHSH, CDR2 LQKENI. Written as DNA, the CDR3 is TGTGCCAGCTCACCGACTCCTGGAAACACCATATATTTT. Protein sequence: CASSPTPGNTIYF.

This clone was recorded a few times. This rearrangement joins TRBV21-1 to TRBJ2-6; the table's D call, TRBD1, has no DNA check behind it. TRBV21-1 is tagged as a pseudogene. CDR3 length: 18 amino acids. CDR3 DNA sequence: TGTGCCAGCAGCAAACTTCGGGACAGGGAGACTGGGGCCAACGTCCTGACTTTC. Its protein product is CASSKLRDRETGANVLTF.

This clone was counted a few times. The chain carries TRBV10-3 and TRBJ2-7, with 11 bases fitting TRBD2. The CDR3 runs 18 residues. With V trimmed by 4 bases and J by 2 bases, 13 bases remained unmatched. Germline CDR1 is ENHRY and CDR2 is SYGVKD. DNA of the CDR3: TGTGCCATCAGTGGCCACCGTAAGGGGACTAGCGGCACCTACGAGCAGTACTTC. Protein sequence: CAISGHRKGTSGTYEQYF.

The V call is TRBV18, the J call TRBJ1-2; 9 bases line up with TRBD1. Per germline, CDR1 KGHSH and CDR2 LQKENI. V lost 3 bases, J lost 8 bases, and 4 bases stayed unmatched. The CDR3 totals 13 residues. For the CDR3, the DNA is TGTGCCAGCTCACCCACGGACAGGGGCGGCTACACCTTC. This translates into CASSPTDRGGYTF. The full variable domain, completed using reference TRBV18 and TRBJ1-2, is NAGVMQNPRHLVRRRGQEARLRCSPMKGHSHVYWYRQLPEEGLKFMVYLQKENIIDESGMPKERFSAEFPKEGPSILRIQQVVRGDSAAYFCASSPTDRGGYTFGSGTRLTVV.

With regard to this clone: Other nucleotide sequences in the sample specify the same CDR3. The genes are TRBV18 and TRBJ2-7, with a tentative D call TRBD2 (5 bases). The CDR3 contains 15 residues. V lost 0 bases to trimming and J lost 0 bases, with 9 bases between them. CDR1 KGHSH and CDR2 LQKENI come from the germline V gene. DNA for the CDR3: TGTGCCAGCTCACCACCCTCGGGGAGCTCCTACGAGCAGTACTTC. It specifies CASSPPSGSSYEQYF. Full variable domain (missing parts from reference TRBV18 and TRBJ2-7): NAGVMQNPRHLVRRRGQEARLRCSPMKGHSHVYWYRQLPEEGLKFMVYLQKENIIDESGMPKERFSAEFPKEGPSILRIQQVVRGDSAAYFCASSPPSGSSYEQYFGPGTRLTVT.

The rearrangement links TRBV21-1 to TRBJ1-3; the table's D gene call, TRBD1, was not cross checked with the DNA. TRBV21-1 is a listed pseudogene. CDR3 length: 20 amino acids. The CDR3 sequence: CASSNHSHPPRQLAGNTIYF. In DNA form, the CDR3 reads TGTGCCAGCAGCAACCACTCTCACCCCCCCCGACAGCTAGCTGGAAACACCATATATTTT.